The clone carrying this T cell receptor (beta chain) was detected a few times. Its antigen is unknown. The data are from a study of cytomegalovirus exposure and HLA in healthy donors. Notes on the study in general: Association of roughly 18,000 TCR beta sequences with HLA alleles was found at 0.05 false discovery rate in a later analysis. An analysis done earlier found most TCR beta V segments productive about 90% or about 30% of the time. Among the CMV-associated chains, three were confirmed in vitro as specific for CMV antigens.

Vbeta (60) and Jbeta (13) primers were used in the PCR. Produced via immunoSEQ multiplex PCR; TCRdb's table is partial and in-frame only. The table includes 220,000 or so clones, more than 60% detected once. Germline CDR1 MNHEY, CDR2 SVGAGI. CDR3 length equals 16 residues. The V end lost 3 bases, the J end lost 4 bases, and 15 bases lay between the germline ends. Material: PBMCs. The receptor was isolated from a woman in her 30s in good health and CMV-seronegative. J is TRBJ1-4 and V is TRBV6-5; no definite D call. CDR3 nucleotides: TGTGCCAGCAGTTATAATACCGGGTTTAGTAATGAAAAACTGTTTTTT. It translates to CASSYNTGFSNEKLFF.